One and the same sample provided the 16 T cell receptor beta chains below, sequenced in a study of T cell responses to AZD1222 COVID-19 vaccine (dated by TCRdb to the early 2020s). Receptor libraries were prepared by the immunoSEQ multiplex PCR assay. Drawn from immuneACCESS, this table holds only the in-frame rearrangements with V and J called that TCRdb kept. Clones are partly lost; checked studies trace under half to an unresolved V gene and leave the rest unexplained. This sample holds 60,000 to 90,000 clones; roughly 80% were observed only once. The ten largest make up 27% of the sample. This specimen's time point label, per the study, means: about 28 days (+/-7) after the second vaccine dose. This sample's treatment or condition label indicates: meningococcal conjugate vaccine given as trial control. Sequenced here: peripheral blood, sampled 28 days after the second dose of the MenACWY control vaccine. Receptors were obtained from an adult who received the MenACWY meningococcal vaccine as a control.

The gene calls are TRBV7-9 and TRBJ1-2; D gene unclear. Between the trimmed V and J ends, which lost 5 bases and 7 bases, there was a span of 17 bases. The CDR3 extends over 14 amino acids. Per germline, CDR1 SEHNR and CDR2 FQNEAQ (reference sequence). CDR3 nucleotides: TGTGCCAGCAGCGATGGCGCGAGTTTCGCTGGCTACACCTTC. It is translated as CASSDGASFAGYTF.

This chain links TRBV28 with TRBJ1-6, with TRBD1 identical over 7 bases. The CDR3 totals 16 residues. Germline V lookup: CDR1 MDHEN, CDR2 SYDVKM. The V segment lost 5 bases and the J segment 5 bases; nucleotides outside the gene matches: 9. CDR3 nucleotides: TGTGCCAGCAGTCCACCCACGGGGACAGATAATTCACCCCTCCACTTT. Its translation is CASSPPTGTDNSPLHF.

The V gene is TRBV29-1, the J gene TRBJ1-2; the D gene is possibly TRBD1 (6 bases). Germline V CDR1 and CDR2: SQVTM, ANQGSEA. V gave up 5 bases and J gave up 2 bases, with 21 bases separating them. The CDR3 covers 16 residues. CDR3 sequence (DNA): TGCAGCGTTCAGTCTTATGGGGGCCTTAACAACTATGGCTACACCTTC. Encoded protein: CSVQSYGGLNNYGYTF.

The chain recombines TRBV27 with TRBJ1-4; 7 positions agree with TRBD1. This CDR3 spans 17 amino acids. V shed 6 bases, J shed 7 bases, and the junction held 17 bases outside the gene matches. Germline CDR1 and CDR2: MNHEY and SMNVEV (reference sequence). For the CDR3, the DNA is TGTGCCAGCAGCCGTGCGGGACAGCCTACGGAAGGTGAAAAACTGTTTTTT. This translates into CASSRAGQPTEGEKLFF.

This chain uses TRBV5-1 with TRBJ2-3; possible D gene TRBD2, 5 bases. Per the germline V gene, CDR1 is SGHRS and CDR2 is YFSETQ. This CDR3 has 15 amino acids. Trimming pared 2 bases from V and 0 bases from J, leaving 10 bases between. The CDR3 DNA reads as TGCGCCAGCAGCTTAGCCGGGATTAGCACAGATACGCAGTATTTT. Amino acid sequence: CASSLAGISTDTQYF.

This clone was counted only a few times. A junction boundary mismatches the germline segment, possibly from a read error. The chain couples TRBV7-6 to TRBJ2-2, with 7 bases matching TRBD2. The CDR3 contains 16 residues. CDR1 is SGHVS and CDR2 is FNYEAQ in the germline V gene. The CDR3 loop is CASSLGAGQGTGELFF. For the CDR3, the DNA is TGTGCCAGCAGTTTAGGAGCGGGGCAGGGCACCGGGGAGCTGTTTTTT.

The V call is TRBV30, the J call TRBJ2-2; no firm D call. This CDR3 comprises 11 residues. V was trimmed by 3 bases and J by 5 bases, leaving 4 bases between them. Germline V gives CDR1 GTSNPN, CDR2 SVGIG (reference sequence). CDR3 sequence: CAWRKTGELFF. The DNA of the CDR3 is TGTGCCTGGAGGAAAACCGGGGAGCTGTTTTTT.

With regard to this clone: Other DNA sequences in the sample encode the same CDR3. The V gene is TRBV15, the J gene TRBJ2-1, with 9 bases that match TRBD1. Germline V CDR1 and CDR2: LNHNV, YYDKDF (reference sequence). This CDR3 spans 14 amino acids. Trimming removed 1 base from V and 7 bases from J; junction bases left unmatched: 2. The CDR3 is CATSRAGTGNEQFF. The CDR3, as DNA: TGTGCCACCAGCAGAGCCGGGACAGGGAATGAGCAGTTCTTC.

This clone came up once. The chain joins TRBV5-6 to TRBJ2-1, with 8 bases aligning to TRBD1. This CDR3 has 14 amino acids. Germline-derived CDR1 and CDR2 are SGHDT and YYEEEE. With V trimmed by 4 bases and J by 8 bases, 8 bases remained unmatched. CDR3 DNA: TGTGCCAGCAGCCGGAAGGACAGGGACCATGAGCAGTTCTTC. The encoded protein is CASSRKDRDHEQFF. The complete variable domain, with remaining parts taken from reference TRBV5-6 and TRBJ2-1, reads DAGVTQSPTHLIKTRGQQVTLRCSPKSGHDTVSWYQQALGQGPQFIFQYYEEEERQRGNFPDRFSGHQFPNYSSELNVNALLLGDSALYLCASSRKDRDHEQFFGPGTRLTVL.

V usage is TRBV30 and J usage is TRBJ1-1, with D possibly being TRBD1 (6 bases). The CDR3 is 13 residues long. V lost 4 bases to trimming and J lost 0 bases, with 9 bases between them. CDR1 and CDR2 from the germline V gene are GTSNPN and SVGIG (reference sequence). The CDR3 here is CAWKGGLNTEAFF. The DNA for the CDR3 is TGTGCCTGGAAGGGGGGTTTGAACACTGAAGCTTTCTTT.

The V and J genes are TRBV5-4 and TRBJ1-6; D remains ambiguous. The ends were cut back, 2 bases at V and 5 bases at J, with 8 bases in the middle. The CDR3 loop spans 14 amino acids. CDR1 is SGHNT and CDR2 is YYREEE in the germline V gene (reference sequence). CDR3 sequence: CASSLTPNNSPLHF. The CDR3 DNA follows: TGTGCCAGCAGCTTAACCCCCAATAATTCACCCCTCCACTTT.

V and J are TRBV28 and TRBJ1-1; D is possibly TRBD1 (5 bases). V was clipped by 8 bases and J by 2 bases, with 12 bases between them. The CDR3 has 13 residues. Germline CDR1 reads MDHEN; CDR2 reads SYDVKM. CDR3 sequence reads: CASLDSLNTEAFF. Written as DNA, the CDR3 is TGTGCCAGCTTAGACAGCCTTAACACTGAAGCTTTCTTT.

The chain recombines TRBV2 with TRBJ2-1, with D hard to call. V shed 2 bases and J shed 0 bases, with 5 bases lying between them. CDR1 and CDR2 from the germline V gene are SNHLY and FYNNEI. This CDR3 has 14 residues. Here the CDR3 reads CASSEISSYNEQFF. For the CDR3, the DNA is TGTGCCAGCAGTGAAATAAGCTCCTACAATGAGCAGTTCTTC.

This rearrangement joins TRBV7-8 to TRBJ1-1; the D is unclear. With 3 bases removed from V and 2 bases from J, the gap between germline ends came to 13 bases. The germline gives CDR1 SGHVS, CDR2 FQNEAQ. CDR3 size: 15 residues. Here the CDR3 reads CASSLALGDNTEAFF. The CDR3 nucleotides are TGTGCCAGCAGCTTGGCCCTTGGGGATAACACTGAAGCTTTCTTT.

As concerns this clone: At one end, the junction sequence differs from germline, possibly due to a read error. CDR3 loop: CASSLAPPHISTYEQYF. The DNA for the CDR3 is TGTGCCAGCAGTTTAGCCCCCCCCCATATATCCACCTACGAGCAGTACTTC. The chain links TRBV7-2 to TRBJ2-7, with D uncertain. The germline V gene encodes CDR1 SGHTA and CDR2 FQGNSA. The CDR3 is 17 residues long.

The DNA of the CDR3 is TGTGCCAGCAGCTTGGGTGACAGCTCCTACAATGAGCAGTTCTTC. It specifies CASSLGDSSYNEQFF. The V call is TRBV5-8, the J call TRBJ2-1; D possibly corresponds to TRBD1 (5 bases). Germline-derived CDR1 and CDR2 are SGHTS and YDEGEE. The CDR3 has 15 residues. V was cut by 0 bases and J by 0 bases, with 7 bases left in between.